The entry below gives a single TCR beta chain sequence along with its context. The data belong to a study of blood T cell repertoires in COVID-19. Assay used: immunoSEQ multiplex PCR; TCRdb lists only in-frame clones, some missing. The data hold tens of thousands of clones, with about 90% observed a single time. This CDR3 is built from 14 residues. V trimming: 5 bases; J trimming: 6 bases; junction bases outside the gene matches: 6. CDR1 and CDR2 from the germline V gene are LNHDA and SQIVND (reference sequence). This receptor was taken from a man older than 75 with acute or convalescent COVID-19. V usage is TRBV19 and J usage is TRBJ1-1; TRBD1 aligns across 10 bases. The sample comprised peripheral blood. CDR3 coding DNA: TGTGCCAGTAGTGCGAGGACAGGGGGGGCTGAAGCTTTCTTT. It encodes CASSARTGGAEAFF.